The 11 T cell receptor beta chains below all came from one sample that was sequenced in a study of tumor-infiltrating lymphocytes in primary liver carcinoma. Co-extraction of RNA and DNA was performed on about 20-33 mg of unsorted bulk tissue. With a constant-region primer, TCR beta cDNA was made from about 0.5 ug of total RNA. What produced the TCR beta libraries was three nested multiplex PCR rounds using slightly modified ARM-PCR. TRBV1-TRBV30 forward primers paired with a C-beta reverse primer were used in the first two PCR rounds, which ran roughly 10 cycles each. TCRdb called the multiplex PCR reads again in MiXCR, with one record for every CDR3 protein. This table has more than 60,000 distinct CDR3 sequences, about 70% appearing once. The sequencing sample was made of liver tumor tissue from sampling region 4. Subset denoted: tumor region T4, right-lateral pole. The receptors stem from a man in his forties with primary liver carcinoma and hepatitis B virus infection.

Concerning this clonotype: No conserved phenylalanine or tryptophan is present at the end of the CDR3, so a read error is the likely explanation. This sequence joins TRBV24-1 and TRBJ2-5; perhaps D is TRBD1 or TRBD2 (6 bases each). V was trimmed by 4 bases and J by 4 bases, leaving 18 bases between them. CDR1 and CDR2 from the germline V gene are KGHDR and SFDVKD. The CDR3 covers 16 residues. Here the CDR3 DNA reads TGTGCCACCAGTGAGCCCTCAGGGGAGGTCGGAGAGACCCAGTACCTC. This codes for CATSEPSGEVGETQYL.

As regards this clonotype: At one of its ends the junction is not consistent with the germline gene, which may arise from a read error. This chain joins TRBV4-2 and TRBJ2-7; D may be TRBD1 (6 bases). The CDR3 length is 15 residues. The V gene's germline CDR1 is LGHNA and CDR2 YNFKEQ. The CDR3 loop is CASGQDEIGGYEQYF. The CDR3 region has the DNA TGTGCCAGCGGCCAAGATGAGATAGGGGGCTACGAGCAGTACTTC.

In the case of this clonotype: One end of the junction does not line up with germline, which may come from a read error. The CDR3 nucleotides are TGTGCCATCAGTCCCATGGGACACATGGGGGCCGGGAGTATAGCCAAAAACATCCAGTACTTC. Its translation: CAISPMGHMGAGSIAKNIQYF. The chain combines TRBV10-3 with TRBJ2-4; D may match TRBD1 or TRBD2 (6 bases each). Germline loops: CDR1 ENHRY, CDR2 SYGVKD. CDR3 length equals 21 residues.

To note about this clonotype: The junction and the germline gene differ at one end; a read error may be behind it. The DNA for the CDR3 is TGTGCCAGCAGCTTAGTAGAGACGGCTGAGCGGCTATTC. Translating it yields CASSLVETAERLF. J is TRBJ2-1 and V is TRBV7-9, with D tentatively TRBD2 (5 bases). The CDR3 runs 13 residues. From germline, CDR1 is SEHNR and CDR2 FQNEAQ (reference sequence).

V gene TRBV11-1 combines with J gene TRBJ2-3; TRBD1 matches at 7 bases. Trimming took 5 bases from V and 1 from J; bases not matched to a gene: 6. The CDR3 sequence is 15 residues long. Germline assignment: CDR1 SGHAT and CDR2 FQDESV (reference sequence). CDR3 sequence reads: CASSPDGTGTDTQYF. CDR3 coding DNA: TGTGCCAGCAGCCCAGATGGGACAGGCACAGATACGCAGTATTTT. The complete variable domain, with remaining parts taken from reference TRBV11-1 and TRBJ2-3, reads EAEVAQSPRYKITEKSQAVAFWCDPISGHATLYWYRQILGQGPELLVQFQDESVVDDSQLPKDRFSAERLKGVDSTLKIQPAELGDSAMYLCASSPDGTGTDTQYFGPGTRLTVL.

This chain uses TRBV11-2 with TRBJ2-6; D ambiguous. The CDR3 is made up of 16 amino acids. V was shortened by 1 base and J by 3 bases, with 10 bases between the two germline ends. Per the germline V gene, CDR1 is SGHAT and CDR2 is FQNNGV. The CDR3 sequence: CASSLGLFYGANVLTF. The CDR3 nucleotides read TGTGCCAGCAGCTTAGGACTGTTCTATGGGGCCAACGTCCTGACTTTC.

The sample holds many counts of this clonotype. The chain joins TRBV10-3 to TRBJ1-2; the match to TRBD1 covers 9 bases. Germline assignment: CDR1 ENHRY and CDR2 SYGVKD. V lost 4 bases, J lost 4 bases, and 1 base stayed unmatched. The CDR3 loop spans 13 amino acids. The DNA of the CDR3 is TGTGCCATCAGTGGGGACAGGGTCTATGGCTACACCTTC. Translating gives CAISGDRVYGYTF.

A word on this clonotype: At one end, the junction sequence differs from germline, possibly due to a read error. The chain employs TRBV19 and TRBJ2-1; the D gene is possibly TRBD2 (5 bases). This CDR3 comprises 13 residues. CDR1 is LNHDA, CDR2 SQIVND, per germline (reference sequence). CDR3 in amino acids: CASTAYDYSEQFF. In DNA form, the CDR3 reads TGTGCCAGTACAGCCTACGACTACAGTGAGCAGTTCTTC.

A note on this clonotype: This may arise from a read error, as a much more abundant clone is one base away. The chain uses TRBV5-1 and TRBJ2-7; a possible D gene is TRBD2 (5 bases). The CDR3 runs to 13 residues. Trimming shortened V by 4 bases and J by 8 bases, and 16 bases separated the two germline ends. Looked up from germline, CDR1 is SGHRS and CDR2 is YFSETQ. Here the CDR3 reads CASSGRDIGQQYF. CDR3 in DNA: TGCGCCAGCAGCGGGAGAGACATCGGGCAGCAGTACTTC.

This clonotype was recorded a few times. This may arise from a read error, as a much more abundant clone is one base away. This chain joins TRBV30 and TRBJ1-1, with D possibly TRBD1 on 5 matching bases. The CDR3 has 12 residues. Germline CDR1 is GTSNPN and CDR2 is SVGIG (reference sequence). CDR3 sequence (DNA): TGTGCCTGGAGTGTAGGGGCAGCTGAAACTTTCTTT. Translation gives CAWSVGAAETFF. Together with reference TRBV30 and TRBJ1-1, the CDR3 gives the full variable domain: SQTIHQWPATLVQPVGSPLSLECTVEGTSNPNLYWYRQAAGRGLQLLFYSVGIGQISSEVPQNLSASRPQDRQFILSSKKLLLSDSGFYLCAWSVGAAETFFGQGTRLTVV.

Concerning this clonotype itself: Compared with germline, one end of the junction differs, possibly owing to a read error. The chain joins TRBV11-2 to TRBJ2-7; 8 nucleotides match TRBD2. Germline V gene data show CDR1 as SGHAT and CDR2 as FQNNGV. The CDR3 runs 16 residues. CDR3 bases: TGCGTCAGCAAAGCGTGGGTAGCGGGAATGCACTACGAGCAGTACTTC. It encodes CVSKAWVAGMHYEQYF. The full variable domain, rest sourced from reference TRBV11-2 and TRBJ2-7, is EAGVAQSPRYKIIEKRQSVAFWCNPISGHATLYWYQQILGQGPKLLIQFQNNGVVDDSQLPKDRFSAERLKGVDSTLKIQPAKLEDSAVYLCVSKAWVAGMHYEQYFGPGTRLTVT.